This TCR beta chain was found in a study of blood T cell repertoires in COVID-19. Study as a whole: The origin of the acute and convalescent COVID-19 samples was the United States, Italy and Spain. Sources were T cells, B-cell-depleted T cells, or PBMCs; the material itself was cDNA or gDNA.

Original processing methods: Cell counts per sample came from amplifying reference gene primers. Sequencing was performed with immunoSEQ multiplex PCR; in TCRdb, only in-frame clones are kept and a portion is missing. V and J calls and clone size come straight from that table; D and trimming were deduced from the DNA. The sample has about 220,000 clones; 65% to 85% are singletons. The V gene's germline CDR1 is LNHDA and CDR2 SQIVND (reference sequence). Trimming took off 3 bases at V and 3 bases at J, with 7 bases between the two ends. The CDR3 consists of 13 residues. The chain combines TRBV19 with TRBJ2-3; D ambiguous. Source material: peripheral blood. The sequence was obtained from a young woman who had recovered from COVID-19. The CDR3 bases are TGTGCCAGTAGTATCCAGATTACAGATACGCAGTATTTT. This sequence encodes CASSIQITDTQYF.